This TCR beta chain is from a study of blood T cell repertoires in COVID-19 (dated by TCRdb to about 2020). Background on the whole study: Samples covering the acute and convalescent phases of COVID-19 were provided by collaborators in the United States, Italy and Spain. Nearly every sample came with metadata listing a de-identified subject ID, COVID-19 status, age in years and sex. Deeply sampled blood TCRbeta repertoires from subjects exposed to, actively infected with, or recovered from COVID-19 were included in the dataset. A freely available public database, intended as a resource for researchers studying the immune response to SARS-CoV-2, is where the repertoires were released. Samples were obtained from the ongoing ImmuneRACE study (first 160 participants) and from roughly 1,300 subjects provided by 6 global collaborators. The prospective study material was composed of cDNA or gDNA derived from T cells, B-cell-depleted T cells, or PBMCs. Where available, HLA class I and class II types were obtained from metadata supplied by the sample provider rather than from assay-based typing.

Each collaborating institution followed its own protocols to collect whole blood in K2EDTA tubes. Collaborator samples were shipped for TCRbeta analysis as frozen whole blood, isolated PBMCs, or DNA extracted from either sample type. TCRbeta CDR3 regions were amplified from genomic DNA using the immunoSEQ Assay, a bias-controlled multiplex PCR. Processing in the source paper ran as follows. The number of nucleated cells in each sample was estimated from the amplification of reference gene primers within the assay. To quantify the absolute abundance of each unique TCRbeta CDR3 rearrangement, sequence reads were collapsed and filtered. For each sample, productive Simpson clonality was calculated by taking the square root of Simpson's diversity index across productive rearrangements. This is the immuneACCESS table as TCRdb keeps it, with only in-frame sequences that have V and J called. A part of the clones is gone; compared with another copy, unresolved V genes explain less than half, and the rest is unexplained. The V and J calls and clone size come from that table; D and trimming were worked out from the DNA. The table for this sample lists over 95,000 clones; 85% of them were counted only once. Approximately 13% of the sample rests with the top ten.

Measured from the cysteine to the phenylalanine, the CDR3 is 17 residues long. This entry keeps only the CDR3 DNA: 51 bases, framed from base 1. At the junction V is shortened by 4 bases and J by 2 bases, with 22 bases in between. CDR1 DFQATT and CDR2 SNEGSKA were looked up in the germline V gene (reference sequence). On the study overall, not on this receptor specifically: How much clinical and demographic metadata was included differed by source and by participant, and the metadata was provided uncurated.

About this clone itself: Its recognized antigen is unknown. No quality values exist for individual bases; no much larger clone is one base distant.

Here the chain combines TRBV20-1 and TRBJ2-3; TRBD2 is a weak D gene call, 7 bases matching. Sequencing input: peripheral blood. This sequence was found in a human donor in a cohort sampled during active COVID-19. Here the CDR3 is given as CSAIDSMRGGTTDTQYF. The DNA sequence is TGCAGTGCTATTGATTCAATGAGGGGGGGGACCACAGATACGCAGTATTTT.